This entry is about one TCR beta chain. The specificity of this receptor is unknown. No clone much larger than this one lies a single base away; base qualities are absent. Libraries of naive CD8 T cells were generated from roughly 20,000 to 1,000,000 sorted cells, with 10%, 30% or 50% of the purified RNA used. Naive CD8 T cells were FACS-sorted as CD8+CD4-CCR7+CD45RA+ on a BD FACSAria II into RLT Plus buffer. Detection sensitivity was tested by spiking Jurkat RNA equal to roughly 9 TCR copies' worth into samples containing roughly 19,000-1,000,000 naive CD8 T cells. Enrichment of CD8 T cells was performed with RosetteSep CD8+ T Cell Enrichment Cocktail and Ficoll-Paque, after which ACK red cell lysis was carried out. The sample originates from a study of molecular identifiers for immune sequencing clone quantification (dated by TCRdb to the late 2010s). Describing the broader study: In a replicate experiment, RNA from roughly 20,000 or 100,000 naive CD8 T cells was split into five aliquots, four of which were sequenced. CD8 T cells were used in a methods study to benchmark molecular-identifier clustering-based TCR repertoire sequencing (MIDCIRS) and TCR RNA copy counting. Study-level results and caveats: When barcode sub-clustering was omitted, TCR diversity was inflated by chimeric consensus sequences, with chimeras reaching as high as 47%. Modeling estimated roughly 3.2 recovered TCR RNA copies per cell, compared with about ten by digital PCR, which implies roughly 30% capture efficiency. In CMV-specific effector cells, over 99% of molecules were held by clones above 20 RNA copies, whereas under 1% of molecules were held by such clones in naive cells. Highly expanded clone sizes could be underestimated if identical TCR molecules share a barcode. Even against a background of about a million naive CD8 T cells, spiked-in Jurkat TCR RNA amounting to a single cell's worth was reported to be detectable. Spiked-in Jurkat TCR RNA (approximately 10 copies' worth), which is not part of the donor repertoire, was contained in the naive libraries.

The library was produced with PCR. The sequencer listed for this sample is NextSeq 500. Bulk TCR libraries were prepared as previously described, using TCR primers listed in Table S5. Purification of total RNA was performed with the Qiagen AllPrep DNA/RNA kit. Before any analysis, reads coming from multiple sequencing runs of the same library were combined into one pool. Turning to the authors' computational methods: Reads were retained only if the reads had an exact TCR constant sequence, and the retained reads were trimmed to 150 nt and grouped according to their 12-nt molecular barcodes. Reads inside each barcode group were sub-clustered using a 15% Levenshtein threshold, and a quality-weighted consensus sequence was constructed for each RNA molecule. Non-functional sequences were removed, as were lower-count sequences one edit away from another. On the basis of fitting two negative binomial distributions, barcode sub-clusters with fewer than 20% of the maximum read count were discarded. Starting from the raw public reads, TCRdb applied fastp trimming at Q25, assembled clones with MiXCR and retained in-frame beta chains. Entries are consolidated by CDR3 protein sequence, retaining the most common genes and DNA. None of the V and J calls come from the authors' own analysis; TCRdb made them. The sample includes around 460,000 distinct CDR3 sequences, with roughly 24% observed a single time. The ten largest clones represent around 0.8% of the sample.

From the cysteine up to the phenylalanine, the CDR3 has a length of 17 residues. The CDR3 DNA has 51 bases and is translated from base 1. Based on the germline V gene, the CDR1 and CDR2 sequences are MDHEN and SYDVKM. For this chain, trimming is 8 bases at the V end and 5 bases at the J end, and the number of junction bases without a gene match is 13. The sequence came from a human donor in good health. Some libraries in this study had Jurkat cell RNA spiked in. Recombination connected TRBV28 to TRBJ2-5; 14 bases in the middle match TRBD2. Sequenced input: naive CD8+ T cells from blood, with Jurkat cell RNA spiked in. In light of the paper, this sample's cell subset or site label describes: FACS-sorted CD8+CD4-CCR7+CD45RA+ naive T cells. The CDR3 protein is CASLGRLRLAGGETQYF. The bases are TGTGCCAGCCTGGGACGGCTGCGACTAGCGGGAGGGGAGACCCAGTACTTC.